These 14 T cell receptor beta chains came from one sample sequenced in a study of cytomegalovirus exposure and HLA in healthy donors. Primers: 60 Vbeta forward and 13 Jbeta reverse. The data were produced by immunoSEQ multiplex PCR, yet TCRdb's version contains in-frame clones alone and is incomplete. The sample lists some 88,000 clones, 65% to 80% occurring once. The sample comprised PBMCs. These receptors all come from a young woman in good health and CMV-seropositive.

V is TRBV27 and J is TRBJ2-3, with unresolved D. Germline V gene lookup returns CDR1 MNHEY and CDR2 SMNVEV (reference sequence). Trimming pared 5 bases from V and 2 bases from J, leaving 11 bases between. The CDR3 runs to 14 residues. CDR3 sequence reads: CASSKRLLTDTQYF. The DNA for the CDR3 is TGTGCCAGCAGTAAGCGCCTCCTCACAGATACGCAGTATTTT.

The chain employs TRBV30 and TRBJ1-6, with TRBD1 matching 8 bases. The germline gives CDR1 GTSNPN, CDR2 SVGIG (reference sequence). This CDR3 comprises 16 residues. Trimming at V came to 2 bases and at J to 9 bases, leaving 12 bases not matched to a gene. CDR3 region: CAWSTVTGGDGSPLHF. DNA of the CDR3: TGTGCCTGGAGTACAGTAACAGGGGGGGATGGTTCACCCCTCCACTTT.

This clone was seen more than once but under ten times. The V and J genes are TRBV6-5 and TRBJ2-7; TRBD1 aligns across 8 bases. J gave up 4 bases and V 4 bases, and 3 bases lay outside the gene matches. This CDR3 region has 13 residues. From germline, CDR1 is MNHEY and CDR2 SVGAGI. Written as DNA, the CDR3 is TGTGCCAGCAGTTTTACAGGGGGTTACGAGCAGTACTTC. Its protein is CASSFTGGYEQYF.

The CDR3 nucleotides read TGTGCCAGCAGTGAAGCGGGCGGACGGGGTCAAGAGACCCAGTACTTC. Protein product: CASSEAGGRGQETQYF. The chain employs TRBV2 and TRBJ2-5; weak D call: TRBD2 (5 bases). The V end lost 0 bases, the J end lost 2 bases, and 13 bases lay between the germline ends. The CDR3 sequence is 16 residues long. Germline loops: CDR1 SNHLY, CDR2 FYNNEI.

This rearrangement joins TRBV9 to TRBJ1-2; 9 bases fit TRBD1. V dropped 0 bases and J dropped 1; count of bases not matched to a gene: 1. The CDR3 totals 15 residues. Germline CDR1 and CDR2: SGDLS and YYNGEE. The DNA of the CDR3 is TGTGCCAGCAGCGTAGGACAGGGGGTTAACTATGGCTACACCTTC. Amino acid sequence: CASSVGQGVNYGYTF.

V and J are TRBV6-5 and TRBJ1-3; tentative D call: TRBD1 (5 bases). The CDR3 runs to 12 residues. V lost 6 bases and J 8 bases, leaving 11 bases between the germline ends. Germline V gene sequence: CDR1 MNHEY, CDR2 SVGAGI. The CDR3 nucleotides read TGTGCCAGCAGCCCAGGCAGGGACACCATATATTTT. Translation gives CASSPGRDTIYF.

The chain couples TRBV15 to TRBJ2-5, with D hard to call. The CDR3 consists of 14 residues. Trimming took off 0 bases at V and 4 bases at J, with 9 bases between the two ends. Per the germline V gene, CDR1 is LNHNV and CDR2 is YYDKDF (reference sequence). The CDR3 here is CATSRDRVLETQYF. Here the CDR3 DNA reads TGTGCCACCAGCAGAGATCGAGTCTTAGAGACCCAGTACTTC.

The chain joins TRBV12-1 to TRBJ2-7; the DNA was not compared with TRBD1, the D call given in the table. TRBV12-1 is noted as a pseudogene. CDR3 length: 16 residues. The CDR3 spells CASSPRTGVLSYEQYF. The CDR3 DNA reads as TGTGCCAGCAGCCCGAGGACAGGGGTCTTATCCTACGAGCAGTACTTC.

The chain recombines TRBV7-2 with TRBJ1-1; D call uncertain. The CDR3 is 13 amino acids. Deletions cut 4 bases from V and 4 bases from J, with 10 bases between. CDR1 is SGHTA and CDR2 is FQGNSA in the germline V gene. CDR3 loop: CASSSQRPTEAFF. DNA of the CDR3: TGTGCCAGCAGCTCCCAGCGTCCCACTGAAGCTTTCTTT.

The V gene is TRBV15, the J gene TRBJ1-3; D remains unclear. The CDR3 covers 13 residues. The V gene's germline CDR1 is LNHNV and CDR2 YYDKDF (reference sequence). Trimming removed 0 bases at V and 3 bases at J, with 3 bases between. The CDR3 reads CATSRDIGNTIYF. CDR3 DNA sequence: TGTGCCACCAGCAGAGATATTGGAAACACCATATATTTT.

The rearrangement uses TRBV10-3 and TRBJ2-5; 8 bases map to TRBD1. The J segment lost 4 bases and the V segment lost 10 bases, leaving 11 bases of the junction unmatched. CDR3 length equals 14 residues. The V gene's germline CDR1 is ENHRY and CDR2 SYGVKD. CDR3 DNA: TGTGCCACCGAGGACAGGGCGATGGGAGAGACCCAGTACTTC. Translated, it gives CATEDRAMGETQYF.

The V and J genes are TRBV4-1 and TRBJ1-6; 8 bases agree with TRBD1. The CDR3 loop spans 15 amino acids. From germline, CDR1 is MGHRA and CDR2 YSYEKL. With 4 bases clipped from V and 9 bases from J, the junction kept 8 bases outside the gene matches. CDR3 nucleotide sequence: TGCGCCAGCAGCCCCCGACAGGGGATTAGTTCACCCCTCCACTTT. Its protein is CASSPRQGISSPLHF.

V and J are TRBV6-5 and TRBJ1-2; 7 bases align to TRBD1. CDR1 is MNHEY and CDR2 is SVGAGI in the germline V gene. The trim removed 6 bases at V and 4 bases at J, leaving 11 bases unmatched. The CDR3 runs to 15 residues. This CDR3 reads CASRGPYGQVYGYTF. The CDR3 nucleotides read TGTGCCAGCAGGGGCCCATACGGACAGGTCTATGGCTACACCTTC.

The CDR3 spells CASSFFPYGTSGDPGELFF. CDR3 nucleotide sequence: TGTGCCAGCAGCTTCTTCCCCTACGGGACTAGCGGGGATCCCGGGGAGCTGTTTTTT. The rearrangement links TRBV7-7 to TRBJ2-2; 13 bases fit TRBD2. Germline lookup yields CDR1 SSHAT and CDR2 FNYEAQ (reference sequence). The V gene end was trimmed by 3 bases and the J gene end by 6 bases; junction bases not matched to a gene: 13. The CDR3 runs to 19 residues.